The clone carrying this TCR beta chain was observed at least ten times. The CDR3 sequence is 15 residues long. Germline V gives CDR1 SGDLS, CDR2 YYNGEE. The ends were cut back, 3 bases at V and 4 bases at J, with 16 bases in the middle. The entry originates in a study of blood T cells in healthy people across ages. The use of a sample-barcoded 5' primer and a J-beta primer mix characterized a second PCR of roughly 6 to 11 cycles. TCRdb re-called the 5' RACE reads through MiXCR, storing one row per CDR3 protein. The table includes hundreds of thousands of distinct CDR3 sequences, about 30% detected once.

The V call is TRBV9, the J call TRBJ2-5; D is ambiguous. The source of this sequence is a woman of 80 years or more in good health. Sequencing input: blood. The CDR3 DNA follows: TGTGCCAGCAGCGCGACTCACGTCCGACGAGAGACCCAGTACTTC. This sequence encodes CASSATHVRRETQYF.